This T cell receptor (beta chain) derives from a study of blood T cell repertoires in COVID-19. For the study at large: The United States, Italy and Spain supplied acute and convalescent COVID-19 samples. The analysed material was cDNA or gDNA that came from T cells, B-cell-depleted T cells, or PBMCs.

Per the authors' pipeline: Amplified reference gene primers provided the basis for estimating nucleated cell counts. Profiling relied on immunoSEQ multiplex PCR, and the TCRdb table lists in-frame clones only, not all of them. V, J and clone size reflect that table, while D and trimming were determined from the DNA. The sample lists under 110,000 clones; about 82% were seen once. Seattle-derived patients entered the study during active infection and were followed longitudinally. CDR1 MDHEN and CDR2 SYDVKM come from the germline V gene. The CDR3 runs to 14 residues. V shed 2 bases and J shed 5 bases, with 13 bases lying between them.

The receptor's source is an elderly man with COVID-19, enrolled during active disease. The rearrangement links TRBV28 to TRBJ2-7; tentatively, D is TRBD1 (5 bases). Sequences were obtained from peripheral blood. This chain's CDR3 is CASSLGQGFHEQYF. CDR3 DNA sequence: TGTGCCAGCAGTTTAGGGCAGGGTTTCCACGAGCAGTACTTC.